The clone carrying this T cell receptor beta chain came up many times. Antigen specificity is unknown. The length of the CDR3 is 14 residues. V lost 5 bases and J 5 bases, leaving 12 bases between the germline ends. The data stem from a study of T cells in Graves' hyperthyroidism and ophthalmopathy. Findings and limits, study-wide: The majority of expanded thyroid clonotypes above 0.001 also appeared in blood. The model predicted ophthalmopathy a median around 6.5 months before onset. Ophthalmopathy and stable hyperthyroidism were separated by a 13 V-J model.

Diagnoses were established using clinical symptoms, serum thyroxine and TRAb, thyroid ultrasound and orbital computed tomography. Amplification of TCR beta CDR3 regions used RNA as the template. Initially, a first-round RT-PCR of the TCR CDR3 employed the HTBI primer set. MiXCR, run by TCRdb on the multiplex PCR reads, gives a single entry per CDR3 protein. The top ten clones hold roughly 45% of a sample with about 510,000 distinct CDR3 sequences, over 35% of them seen once. The sequenced material came from peripheral blood or thyroid tissue (not recorded which). V usage is TRBV12-3 or TRBV12-4 and J usage is TRBJ2-2; D gene uncertain. The clonotype originates from an adult woman with Graves' disease, either hyperthyroidism or ophthalmopathy (not recorded which). The CDR3, as DNA: TGTGCCAGCAGTATAAGCGAGGAGACCGGGGAGCTGTTTTTT. Its translation is CASSISEETGELFF.